These T cell receptor beta chains were read from a single sample in a study of blood T cells in healthy people across ages. TCRdb re-called the 5' RACE reads through MiXCR, storing one row per CDR3 protein. The sample carries about 650,000 distinct CDR3 sequences, around 52% recorded once. Sample: blood. These receptors were taken from a woman older than 75 in good health. CDR3s include the opening cysteine and the closing phenylalanine or tryptophan. The D gene is left open where the match is weak. Clone size appears in some rows only: once, few, many, or a class for an expanded clone.

D,V,J,size,length,CDR3,DNA
.,TRBV6-5,TRBJ2-7,.,11,CAIGREHEQYF,TGCGCCATTGGCAGAGAACACGAGCAGTACTTC
.,TRBV7-9,TRBJ2-7,.,13,CASSPGSGEEQYF,TGTGCCAGCAGCCCCGGTAGTGGGGAAGAGCAGTACTTC
.,TRBV29-1,TRBJ2-7,.,12,CSVRESSYEQYF,TGCAGCGTTCGGGAGAGCTCCTACGAGCAGTACTTC
.,TRBV25-1,TRBJ1-2,once,15,CASSAVGQSPYGYTF,TGTGCCAGCAGTGCGGTAGGACAGTCACCTTATGGCTACACCTTC
.,TRBV5-1,TRBJ2-3,once,14,CAGSTPAAVDTQYF,TGCGCCGGCAGCACCCCGGCGGCCGTTGATACGCAGTATTTT
.,TRBV27,TRBJ2-1,.,15,CASSLISGHRNEQFF,TGTGCCAGCAGTTTAATAAGCGGCCACAGAAATGAGCAGTTCTTC
TRBD2,TRBV6-2/TRBV6-3,TRBJ2-3,.,18,CASSLLAGGSISTDTQYF,TGTGCCAGCAGTTTACTAGCGGGAGGCTCGATTAGCACAGATACGCAGTATTTT
TRBD2,TRBV4-3,TRBJ2-1,.,14,CASSDSGSDDEQFF,TGCGCCAGCAGCGATAGCGGGAGTGATGATGAGCAGTTCTTC
.,TRBV12-3/TRBV12-4,TRBJ1-2,.,13,CASRPQGSGGYTF,TGTGCCAGCAGACCACAGGGTTCTGGTGGCTACACCTTC
.,TRBV7-8,TRBJ2-2,.,16,CASSRTDRTNTGELFF,TGTGCCAGCAGCCGAACTGACAGGACGAACACCGGGGAGCTGTTTTTT
TRBD2,TRBV3-1,TRBJ2-7,many,14,CASSLGTNPYEQYF,TGTGCCAGCAGCCTCGGGACTAACCCCTACGAGCAGTACTTC
.,TRBV7-2,TRBJ2-7,.,16,CASSLNQWQENYEQYF,TGTGCCAGCAGCTTAAATCAGTGGCAGGAAAACTACGAGCAGTACTTC
.,TRBV6-2/TRBV6-3,TRBJ1-5,.,16,CASSYSMTTGNQPQHF,TGTGCCAGCAGTTACTCGATGACAACGGGCAATCAGCCCCAGCATTTT
.,TRBV20-1,TRBJ1-1,.,13,CSACRGSVAEAFF,TGCAGTGCTTGCCGAGGGAGCGTGGCTGAAGCTTTCTTT
.,TRBV5-1,TRBJ1-2,.,14,CASTERGVNYGYTF,TGCGCCAGCACTGAACGAGGGGTTAACTATGGCTACACCTTC
.,TRBV12-3/TRBV12-4,TRBJ1-5,.,15,CASSWGQTSNQPQHF,TGTGCCAGCAGTTGGGGGCAAACTAGCAATCAGCCCCAGCATTTT
TRBD1,TRBV9,TRBJ1-1,.,15,CASSVEGAVNTEAFF,TGTGCCAGCAGCGTAGAGGGGGCCGTTAACACTGAAGCTTTCTTT
.,TRBV13,TRBJ2-3,many,16,CASSEGGGTSTDTQYF,TGTGCCAGCAGCGAAGGGGGGGGGACAAGCACAGATACGCAGTATTTT
TRBD2,TRBV20-1,TRBJ2-1,many,15,CSAGKRGFGYNEQFF,TGCAGTGCTGGTAAGCGGGGCTTCGGCTACAATGAGCAGTTCTTC
.,TRBV4-2,TRBJ2-6,.,17,CASSRGSMKSGANVLTF,TGTGCCAGCAGCCGCGGTTCAATGAAGTCTGGGGCCAACGTCCTGACTTTC
.,TRBV29-1,TRBJ2-7,.,12,CSVEGGHYEQYF,TGCAGCGTTGAAGGGGGTCACTACGAGCAGTACTTC
.,TRBV20-1,TRBJ2-3,.,16,CSARAIGLRITDTQYF,TGCAGTGCCAGGGCGATAGGGTTGCGGATAACAGATACGCAGTATTTT
.,TRBV27,TRBJ2-3,.,16,CASRPSFGGRRDTQYF,TGTGCCAGCAGGCCCAGTTTCGGGGGGCGGAGAGATACGCAGTATTTT
TRBD2,TRBV5-1,TRBJ2-3,.,15,CASSKRGASTDTQYF,TGCGCCAGCAGTAAGCGGGGGGCCAGTACAGATACGCAGTATTTT
TRBD2,TRBV10-3,TRBJ2-1,few,14,CAIKRLADFNEQFF,TGTGCCATCAAGAGACTAGCTGACTTCAATGAGCAGTTCTTC
.,TRBV2,TRBJ2-5,many,13,CASSDTSQETQYF,TGTGCCAGCAGTGATACTAGCCAAGAGACCCAGTACTTC
TRBD2,TRBV6-6,TRBJ2-1,many,15,CASSKTSGEYNEQFF,TGTGCCAGCAGCAAGACTAGCGGGGAGTACAATGAGCAGTTCTTC
.,TRBV20-1,TRBJ2-4,.,13,CSATRGAKNIQYF,TGCAGTGCTACGAGAGGGGCCAAAAACATTCAGTACTTC
.,TRBV12-3/TRBV12-4,TRBJ2-5,.,12,CASSRLGGTQYF,TGTGCCAGCAGTAGATTAGGTGGGACCCAGTACTTC
TRBD2,TRBV7-9,TRBJ2-5,many,12,CASSSTSGEQYF,TGTGCCAGCAGCTCGACTAGCGGAGAGCAGTACTTC
.,TRBV9,TRBJ1-2,.,13,CASSVVGSKGYTF,TGTGCCAGCAGCGTAGTTGGTTCGAAGGGCTACACCTTC
TRBD1,TRBV27,TRBJ2-1,few,15,CASSLEGGLNNEQFF,TGTGCCAGCAGTTTAGAAGGGGGCCTGAACAATGAGCAGTTCTTC
TRBD2,TRBV7-9,TRBJ2-2,.,14,CASSLGLANRELFF,TGTGCCAGCAGCTTAGGACTAGCGAACAGGGAGCTGTTTTTT
.,TRBV9,TRBJ2-1,few,16,CASSVEQGPLGETQFF,TGTGCCAGCAGCGTAGAACAGGGCCCCCTAGGAGAGACCCAGTTCTTC
.,TRBV6-5,TRBJ1-4,many,14,CASTEGLSSGKLFF,TGTGCCAGCACCGAGGGCTTATCGTCGGGAAAACTGTTTTTT
.,TRBV12-3/TRBV12-4,TRBJ1-5,.,13,CASSSGAQQPQHF,TGTGCCAGCAGTTCCGGGGCTCAACAGCCCCAGCATTTT
TRBD1,TRBV6-5,TRBJ2-1,many,18,CASSPGAVTGGFYNEQFF,TGTGCCAGCAGCCCCGGGGCCGTAACAGGGGGATTCTACAATGAGCAGTTCTTC
.,TRBV12-3/TRBV12-4,TRBJ2-1,.,13,CASSLIGGSEQFF,TGTGCCAGCAGTTTAATAGGGGGTTCTGAGCAGTTCTTC
.,TRBV2,TRBJ2-2,few,12,CASSVFPGELFF,TGTGCCAGCAGTGTGTTTCCCGGGGAGCTGTTTTTT
TRBD1,TRBV12-3/TRBV12-4,TRBJ2-5,once,15,CASSYSGGVQETQYF,TGTGCCAGCAGTTACTCAGGGGGCGTGCAAGAGACCCAGTACTTC
TRBD1,TRBV27,TRBJ1-2,many,13,CASSTPTGNGYTF,TGTGCCAGCAGTACCCCGACAGGGAACGGCTACACCTTC
.,TRBV21-1,TRBJ2-3,few,15,CASPEVERDTDTQYF,TGTGCCAGCCCTGAGGTGGAGCGGGACACAGATACGCAGTATTTT
.,TRBV12-3/TRBV12-4,TRBJ2-5,many,13,CASSLQGGGTQYF,TGTGCCAGCTCCCTCCAGGGGGGCGGGACCCAGTACTTC
.,TRBV12-3/TRBV12-4,TRBJ2-2,.,15,CASSLQALNTGELFF,TGTGCCAGCAGTTTACAGGCTCTCAACACCGGGGAGCTGTTTTTT
.,TRBV7-2,TRBJ2-5,.,14,CASSDRGAGETQYF,TGTGCCAGCAGCGACCGGGGGGCAGGTGAGACCCAGTACTTC
.,TRBV7-2,TRBJ2-3,once,12,CASGFYTDTQYF,TGTGCCAGCGGCTTTTACACAGATACGCAGTATTTT
TRBD1,TRBV27,TRBJ2-3,.,15,CASSFTGDVTDTQYF,TGTGCCAGCAGTTTTACAGGGGATGTGACAGATACGCAGTATTTT
.,TRBV3-1,TRBJ1-1,many,16,CASSQGAGSLNTEAFF,TGTGCCAGCAGCCAGGGTGCCGGGTCCTTGAACACTGAAGCTTTCTTT
.,TRBV6-1,TRBJ2-4,.,12,CASSERPGAQYF,TGTGCCAGCAGTGAACGTCCAGGGGCTCAGTACTTC
.,TRBV20-1,TRBJ2-5,.,11,CSDRTVETQYF,TGCAGTGACCGGACAGTAGAGACCCAGTACTTC
.,TRBV6-5,TRBJ1-1,many,14,CASSPPGQGAEAFF,TGTGCCAGCAGCCCCCCGGGGCAGGGCGCAGAAGCTTTCTTT
TRBD2,TRBV4-3,TRBJ2-3,.,18,CASSQEVRGAGVTDTQYF,TGCGCCAGCAGCCAAGAGGTGAGGGGAGCGGGAGTCACAGATACGCAGTATTTT
.,TRBV7-9,TRBJ2-7,.,17,CANSPPTTVGTYNEQYF,TGTGCCAACAGCCCCCCAACGACCGTAGGGACCTACAATGAGCAGTACTTC
TRBD1,TRBV19,TRBJ1-1,few,14,CASSMGQLNTEAFF,TGTGCCAGTAGTATGGGACAGCTGAACACTGAAGCTTTCTTT
.,TRBV5-1,TRBJ1-1,few,14,CASSLGAGRTEAFF,TGCGCCAGCAGCTTGGGAGCGGGAAGGACTGAAGCTTTCTTT
TRBD2,TRBV20-1,TRBJ2-5,.,14,CSATLGGGSETQYF,TGCAGTGCAACGCTTGGCGGCGGGAGTGAGACCCAGTACTTC
.,TRBV18,TRBJ1-4,.,18,CASSRSMAATATTEKLFF,TGTGCCAGCTCACGGTCGATGGCAGCCACTGCAACTACTGAAAAACTGTTTTTT
.,TRBV10-3,TRBJ2-7,.,16,CAISESRAERGYEQYF,TGTGCCATCAGTGAGTCGAGGGCTGAACGGGGCTACGAGCAGTACTTC
.,TRBV28,TRBJ1-1,.,11,CASSFRYEAFF,TGTGCCAGCAGTTTTCGGTACGAAGCTTTCTTT